What follows describes a single TCR beta chain. Per germline, CDR1 SGHRS and CDR2 YFSETQ. Trimming cost V 0 bases and J 2 bases, with 12 bases left between them. This CDR3 comprises 15 residues. The sample originates from a study of T cells in tuberculosis. Study-wide context: Sequenced TCRs come from CD1B-GMM tetramer-binding T cells.

Sequencing of TCR-alpha and TCR-beta chains was unpaired. Clones were sequenced by immunoSEQ multiplex PCR, and TCRdb holds only the in-frame ones, with some missing. Of about 88,000 clones in the sample, under 95% are singletons; the top ten hold 1.5% to 2%. Sorting used thawed, overnight-rested PBMC stained with anti-CD3, a viability dye and GMM-loaded CD1B tetramer. The lipid loaded on the CD1B tetramers was C32 glucose monomycolate from Rhodococcus equi. Tetramer-sorted PBMC had been CD14 monocyte-depleted before freezing. The material sequenced was CD1b-GMM tetramer-negative cells sorted from PBMCs. The clonotype was recovered from an adult woman with latent tuberculosis. The chain links TRBV5-1 to TRBJ2-7; tentatively, D is TRBD2 (6 bases). The DNA for the CDR3 is TGCGCCAGCAGCTTGGTTGTCGGAGGGACCTACGAGCAGTACTTC. As protein: CASSLVVGGTYEQYF.